These 30 T cell receptor beta chains originate from one sample sequenced in a study of PD-1 blockade in classical Hodgkin lymphoma. As for time point: cycle 4 day 1 (C4D1), after around six weeks of nivolumab. After autologous stem cell transplantation all patients relapsed, and prior brentuximab vedotin exposure differed between cohorts. The table came from immunoSEQ multiplex PCR; TCRdb's copy has only in-frame clones and leaves some out. The table has 15,000 to 20,000 clones, 70% to 90% seen once. The input for sequencing was peripheral blood mononuclear cells (PBMCs), taken before the fourth cycle of nivolumab. The receptors were gathered from a human donor with classical Hodgkin lymphoma.

The V gene is TRBV27, the J gene TRBJ2-7, with 11 bases matching TRBD2. The V gene's germline CDR1 is MNHEY and CDR2 SMNVEV (reference sequence). CDR3 size: 21 residues. J gave up 6 bases and V 2 bases, and 24 bases lay outside the gene matches. For the CDR3, the DNA is TGTGCCAGCAGTTTACGAGCGTTGTGGGCTAGCGGGAGGCAGGTTCCTAGCGAGCAGTACTTC. Translation: CASSLRALWASGRQVPSEQYF.

The V and J genes are TRBV2 and TRBJ2-7; D remains unclear. The CDR3 contains 13 residues. V was trimmed by 6 bases and J by 3 bases, leaving 12 bases between them. Germline V CDR1 and CDR2: SNHLY, FYNNEI. CDR3 residues: CASSSGPYYEQYV. The DNA for the CDR3 is TGTGCCAGCAGCTCCGGGCCCTACTACGAGCAGTACGTC.

This clone was detected a few times. V gene TRBV19 combines with J gene TRBJ1-1, with 8 positions matching TRBD1. This CDR3 comprises 15 residues. Trimming took 7 bases from V and 0 from J; bases not matched to a gene: 7. Germline loops: CDR1 LNHDA, CDR2 SQIVND (reference sequence). CDR3 nucleotides: TGTGCCAGTAAGACCGGGGGACAGGTGAACACTGAAGCTTTCTTT. Residues: CASKTGGQVNTEAFF.

The gene calls are TRBV7-2 and TRBJ1-1; the D gene is possibly TRBD1 (5 bases). CDR3 length: 15 residues. With 2 bases removed from V and 0 bases from J, the gap between germline ends came to 10 bases. Germline assignment: CDR1 SGHTA and CDR2 FQGNSA. This CDR3 reads CASSLQSGLNTEAFF. DNA for the CDR3: TGTGCCAGCAGCTTACAATCAGGGCTGAACACTGAAGCTTTCTTT.

The gene calls are TRBV7-8 and TRBJ2-5; 9 bases line up with TRBD1. Germline V CDR1 and CDR2: SGHVS, FQNEAQ. The V gene end was trimmed by 5 bases and the J gene end by 5 bases; junction bases not matched to a gene: 9. The CDR3 runs 15 residues. Here the CDR3 DNA reads TGTGCCAGCAGCATACACAGGGGGCGAAGGGAGACCCAGTACTTC. This codes for CASSIHRGRRETQYF.

The chain uses TRBV6-4 and TRBJ2-1, with D tentatively TRBD1 (5 bases). Trimming cost V 0 bases and J 5 bases, with 5 bases left between them. Germline V gives CDR1 MRHNA, CDR2 SNTAGT. CDR3 length: 13 residues. The CDR3 loop reads CASSDSDNNEQFF. DNA of the CDR3: TGTGCCAGCAGTGACTCGGACAACAATGAGCAGTTCTTC.

The chain has TRBV9 and TRBJ1-1; tentatively, D is TRBD1 (5 bases). The V and J ends lost 3 bases and 1 base respectively, with 10 bases between them. The CDR3 consists of 14 residues. The germline CDR1 and CDR2 sequences are SGDLS and YYNGEE. CDR3 DNA: TGTGCCAGCAGCGCCTTAACAGGGAACACTGAAGCTTTCTTT. This codes for CASSALTGNTEAFF.

This clone was seen just once. The chain links TRBV2 to TRBJ2-5; the D gene is possibly TRBD2 (6 bases). The CDR3 is made up of 14 amino acids. With 2 bases removed from V and 7 bases from J, the gap between germline ends came to 14 bases. Germline CDR1 reads SNHLY; CDR2 reads FYNNEI. In DNA, the CDR3 is TGTGCCAGCAGTGAATTGGATGGGGGAGGGACCCAGTACTTC. Protein sequence: CASSELDGGGTQYF.

This chain connects TRBV5-6 to TRBJ2-7; D gene ambiguous. V lost 2 bases, J lost 2 bases, and 8 bases lay in between. The length of the CDR3 is 13 residues. Germline V lookup: CDR1 SGHDT, CDR2 YYEEEE. The CDR3 bases are TGTGCCAGCAGCTTTAGTAGGGCCTACGAGCAGTACTTC. Translated: CASSFSRAYEQYF.

This clone was recorded a few times. The chain combines TRBV10-1 with TRBJ1-2; D remains unclear. CDR3 length: 14 residues. The germline V gene has CDR1 WNHNN and CDR2 SYGVQD (reference sequence). V lost 5 bases and J lost 4, with 14 bases in between. CDR3 residues: CASSSRGQVYGYTF. CDR3 nucleotides: TGCGCCAGCAGTAGCAGAGGGCAGGTCTATGGCTACACCTTC.

The chain employs TRBV6-5 and TRBJ1-1; no firm D call. The ends were cut back, 5 bases at V and 0 bases at J, with 10 bases in the middle. The CDR3 sequence is 14 residues long. In germline, CDR1 is MNHEY, CDR2 SVGAGI. The CDR3 is CASSLTEMNTEAFF. The CDR3 nucleotides read TGTGCCAGCAGTCTGACCGAGATGAACACTGAAGCTTTCTTT.

The chain combines TRBV19 with TRBJ2-2, with D maybe TRBD2 (6 bases). The V end was cut by 5 bases, the J end by 0 bases, with 10 bases between. The germline V gene encodes CDR1 LNHDA and CDR2 SQIVND (reference sequence). This CDR3 is 15 amino acids long. CDR3 in DNA: TGTGCCAGTAGTCACGGGACTTCGAACACCGGGGAGCTGTTTTTT. Encoded protein: CASSHGTSNTGELFF.

The rearrangement uses TRBV5-8 and TRBJ2-5; 8 bases map to TRBD2. The CDR3 spans 18 residues. J lost 3 bases, V lost 0 bases, and 13 bases had no gene match. From germline, CDR1 is SGHTS and CDR2 YDEGEE. CDR3 coding DNA: TGTGCCAGCAGCTTGGGGCCCCTCGGCGGGGGGCTAAAAGAGACCCAGTACTTC. It codes for CASSLGPLGGGLKETQYF.

CDR3 DNA: TGTGCCAGCAGCTTAGGGTCGGCGGGGGGAGGGTTGAATGAGCAGTTCTTC. Its protein is CASSLGSAGGGLNEQFF. This rearrangement joins TRBV7-9 to TRBJ2-1; 8 bases fit TRBD2. Germline values: CDR1 SEHNR, CDR2 FQNEAQ (reference sequence). V lost 1 base to trimming and J lost 7 bases; unmatched junction nucleotides: 12. The CDR3 sequence is 17 residues long.

This sequence joins TRBV9 and TRBJ1-2; D gene unclear. Germline V gene sequence: CDR1 SGDLS, CDR2 YYNGEE. V was clipped by 3 bases and J by 13 bases, with 10 bases between them. This CDR3 is 10 amino acids long. CDR3: CASSGRVLTF. DNA of the CDR3: TGTGCCAGCAGCGGGAGGGTCCTCACCTTC.

This rearrangement joins TRBV5-4 to TRBJ2-3; 10 bases map to TRBD2. From germline, CDR1 is SGHNT and CDR2 YYREEE (reference sequence). This CDR3 comprises 15 residues. Germline trimming cut 4 bases from V and 4 bases from J; bases unmatched to any gene: 6. CDR3 DNA sequence: TGTGCCAGCAGCCTACTAGCGGGATTTTCAGATACGCAGTATTTT. Its translation is CASSLLAGFSDTQYF.

The rearrangement links TRBV9 to TRBJ1-2, with D hard to call. The CDR3 runs 12 residues. CDR1 SGDLS and CDR2 YYNGEE come from the germline V gene. Trimming left V 4 bases short and J 3 bases short, with 7 bases between. CDR3 loop: CASSPQDYGYTF. The CDR3 DNA reads TGTGCCAGCAGCCCCCAGGACTATGGCTACACCTTC.

The genes are TRBV2 and TRBJ2-1; TRBD1 might be the D (5 bases). Looked up from germline, CDR1 is SNHLY and CDR2 is FYNNEI. V lost 3 bases to trimming and J lost 0 bases, with 9 bases between them. The CDR3 has 15 residues. CDR3 in amino acids: CASSDSGASYNEQFF. In nucleotides, the CDR3 is TGTGCCAGCAGTGACAGTGGGGCCTCCTACAATGAGCAGTTCTTC.

The genes are TRBV27 and TRBJ1-1; 9 bases fit TRBD1. The CDR3 is 15 amino acids. Germline V gene lookup returns CDR1 MNHEY and CDR2 SMNVEV (reference sequence). The J segment lost 5 bases and the V segment lost 3 bases, leaving 7 bases of the junction unmatched. CDR3 DNA sequence: TGTGCCAGCAGTTTGACAGGGGGGGGATCGACTGAAGCTTTCTTT. As protein: CASSLTGGGSTEAFF.

This clone showed up just once. This sequence joins TRBV20-1 and TRBJ1-2; unclear D gene. This CDR3 is 11 amino acids long. CDR1 is DFQATT and CDR2 is SNEGSKA in the germline V gene (reference sequence). V was clipped by 8 bases and J by 8 bases, with 15 bases between them. The CDR3 nucleotides are TGCAGTCTCGGCCGGACGGGCGGCTACACCTTC. It specifies CSLGRTGGYTF.

The chain links TRBV7-2 to TRBJ2-1; TRBD1 might be the D (6 bases). CDR1 and CDR2 (germline): SGHTA, FQGNSA. With 5 bases removed from V and 4 bases from J, the gap between germline ends came to 15 bases. The CDR3 covers 15 residues. This CDR3 reads CASSLQGQLYNEQFF. Written as DNA, the CDR3 is TGTGCCAGCAGCCTACAAGGACAGCTATACAATGAGCAGTTCTTC.

V gene TRBV27 combines with J gene TRBJ2-5; a weak D match, TRBD1 (6 bases). Germline V gives CDR1 MNHEY, CDR2 SMNVEV (reference sequence). This CDR3 has 14 amino acids. V dropped 3 bases and J dropped 0 bases, with 8 bases sitting between them. The CDR3 DNA reads as TGTGCCAGCAGTTTCCAGGGGTACCAAGAGACCCAGTACTTC. The encoded protein is CASSFQGYQETQYF.

The chain links TRBV11-1 to TRBJ1-1, with unresolved D. In germline, CDR1 is SGHAT, CDR2 FQDESV (reference sequence). The CDR3 spans 13 residues. Trimming took off 3 bases at V and 1 base at J, with 6 bases between the two ends. This chain's CDR3 is CASSFGWNTEAFF. CDR3 in DNA: TGTGCCAGCAGCTTCGGGTGGAACACTGAAGCTTTCTTT. The variable domain in full, completed from reference TRBV11-1 and TRBJ1-1, reads EAEVAQSPRYKITEKSQAVAFWCDPISGHATLYWYRQILGQGPELLVQFQDESVVDDSQLPKDRFSAERLKGVDSTLKIQPAELGDSAMYLCASSFGWNTEAFFGQGTRLTVV.

This clone was recorded a few times. The genes are TRBV29-1 and TRBJ1-1; D is uncertain. The CDR3 sequence is 12 residues long. Deletions cut 4 bases from V and 1 base from J, with 7 bases between. The germline CDR1 and CDR2 sequences are SQVTM and ANQGSEA. The CDR3 sequence: CSVAPGNTEAFF. In nucleotides, the CDR3 is TGCAGCGTTGCCCCCGGGAACACTGAAGCTTTCTTT.

The chain uses TRBV7-9 and TRBJ2-1, with 12 bases matching TRBD2. Per germline, CDR1 SEHNR and CDR2 FQNEAQ (reference sequence). The CDR3 runs 17 residues. The junction had 10 bases not matched to a gene; V was cut back by 6 bases and J by 4 bases. This chain's CDR3 is CASSRRTSGISYNEQFF. In DNA form, the CDR3 reads TGTGCCAGCAGTCGAAGGACTAGCGGGATTTCGTACAATGAGCAGTTCTTC.

This chain connects TRBV13 to TRBJ2-2; D is uncertain. Germline loops: CDR1 PRHDT, CDR2 FYEKMQ (reference sequence). V lost 5 bases and J lost 5, with 15 bases in between. The CDR3 length is 15 residues. Here the CDR3 reads CASSHLRGVTGELFF. CDR3 coding DNA: TGTGCCAGCAGCCACCTCAGAGGCGTTACCGGGGAGCTGTTTTTT.

This rearrangement joins TRBV7-9 to TRBJ1-4; no clear D gene. Germline V gene sequence: CDR1 SEHNR, CDR2 FQNEAQ (reference sequence). Trimming removed 5 bases from V and 3 bases from J, with 10 bases in between. This CDR3 has 14 amino acids. The CDR3 loop reads CASSTMEANEKLFF. In DNA, the CDR3 is TGTGCCAGCAGCACGATGGAGGCTAATGAAAAACTGTTTTTT.

The chain joins TRBV19 to TRBJ2-1; D unresolved. The V gene lost 4 bases and the J gene lost 8 bases, with 12 bases spanning the gap. The V gene's germline CDR1 is LNHDA and CDR2 SQIVND (reference sequence). The length of the CDR3 is 13 residues. The CDR3 DNA sequence: TGTGCCAGTAGTAACCGGCCGGTCGATGAGCAGTTCTTC. This gives the protein CASSNRPVDEQFF.

V usage is TRBV6-1 and J usage is TRBJ2-1; no definite D call. V gave up 0 bases and J gave up 4 bases, with 10 bases separating them. The CDR3 extends over 15 amino acids. CDR1 and CDR2 from the germline V gene are MNHNS and SASEGT. The CDR3 region has the DNA TGTGCCAGCAGTGAAGCTTCGACCCCGTACAATGAGCAGTTCTTC. Protein product: CASSEASTPYNEQFF.

Points on this clone: This may come from a read error, since a much larger clone is one base off. This chain joins TRBV6-5 and TRBJ1-6, with D tentatively TRBD1 (6 bases). The CDR3 sequence is 16 residues long. Trimming took off 0 bases at V and 7 bases at J, with 13 bases between the two ends. The germline CDR1 and CDR2 sequences are MNHEY and SVGAGI. CDR3: CASSYSMGRGNSPLHF. In DNA, the CDR3 is TGTGCCAGCAGTTACTCGATGGGCAGGGGAAATTCACCCCTCCACTTT.